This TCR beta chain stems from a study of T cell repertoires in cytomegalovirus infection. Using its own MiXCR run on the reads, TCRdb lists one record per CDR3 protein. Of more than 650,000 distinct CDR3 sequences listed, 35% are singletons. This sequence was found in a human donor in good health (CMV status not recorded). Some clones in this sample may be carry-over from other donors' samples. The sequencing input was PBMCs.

CDR3 DNA: TGCAGCGTTTCGACACGCTCCTACGAGCAGTACTTC. Protein: CSVSTRSYEQYF. This chain links TRBV29-1 with TRBJ2-7; D unresolved. The CDR3 runs 12 residues. The V and J ends lost 5 bases and 0 bases respectively, with 8 bases between them. The germline V gene has CDR1 SQVTM and CDR2 ANQGSEA.